These T cell receptor beta chains were read from a single sample in a study of T cell responses to AZD1222 COVID-19 vaccine. Profiled with immunoSEQ multiplex PCR; TCRdb holds only in-frame clones, not every one. Of some 120,000 clones listed, roughly 84% are singletons. Specimen: peripheral blood, collected on day 0 of AZD1222 vaccination. These receptors were collected from an adult in good health. The CDR3 runs from the conserved cysteine through the conserved F or W. D genes are given only for firm matches. Size is omitted from some rows. Given values are once, few, many or a class for expanded clones.

V gene	clone size	J gene	D gene	CDR3 protein	CDR3 DNA
TRBV29-1	-	TRBJ1-5	-	CSVGGTSISNQPQHF	TGCAGCGTTGGGGGGACGTCGATTAGCAATCAGCCCCAGCATTTT
TRBV6-5	few	TRBJ2-2	-	CASSPRGGGTGELFF	TGTGCCAGCAGTCCAAGGGGGGGAGGCACCGGGGAGCTGTTTTTT
TRBV12-3/TRBV12-4	-	TRBJ2-7	-	CASSLGVGQYF	TGTGCCAGCAGTTTGGGGGTTGGGCAGTACTTC
TRBV28	-	TRBJ1-3	-	CASSLQTGYGNTIYF	TGTGCCAGCAGTTTACAGACGGGATATGGAAACACCATATATTTT
TRBV3-1/TRBV3-2	-	TRBJ2-7	-	CASSQDIRDYEQYF	TGTGCCAGCAGCCAAGATATCCGTGATTACGAGCAGTACTTC
TRBV28	-	TRBJ1-6	TRBD1	CASGLVDRGLGSPLHF	TGTGCCAGTGGTCTTGTGGACAGGGGGCTCGGTTCACCCCTCCACTTT
TRBV3-1/TRBV3-2	-	TRBJ1-6	-	CASSQDRANSPLHF	TGTGCCAGCAGCCAAGACAGGGCTAATTCACCCCTCCACTTT
TRBV28	-	TRBJ2-1	TRBD1	CASSFRQGDEQFF	TGTGCCAGCAGTTTCAGGCAGGGGGATGAGCAGTTCTTC
TRBV3-1/TRBV3-2	-	TRBJ1-2	-	CASSQDPPGGGWAYYGYTF	TGTGCCAGCAGCCAAGATCCTCCCGGGGGGGGCTGGGCTTACTATGGCTACACCTTC
TRBV28	-	TRBJ2-7	-	CASSLERIEQYF	TGTGCCAGCAGCCTTGAAAGGATCGAGCAGTACTTC
TRBV12-3/TRBV12-4	-	TRBJ2-1	-	CASSLSLYNEQFF	TGTGCCAGCAGTTTATCGCTTTACAATGAGCAGTTCTTC
TRBV30	few	TRBJ1-6	TRBD1	CASDRVTSPLHF	TGTGCCTCGGACAGGGTGACATCACCCCTCCACTTT
TRBV19	-	TRBJ2-1	-	CASSLGFERVNEQFF	TGTGCCAGTAGCCTGGGTTTTGAAAGGGTCAATGAGCAGTTCTTC
TRBV19	once	TRBJ1-1	TRBD1	CASTSGGLNTEAFF	TGTGCCAGTACCTCAGGGGGATTGAACACTGAAGCTTTCTTT